This T cell receptor (beta chain) was sequenced in a study of T cells in localized non-small cell lung cancer. Clones were read by immunoSEQ multiplex PCR, and TCRdb kept only the in-frame ones, dropping some. The sample contains 25,000 to 30,000 clones, 92% of which appear only once. The CDR3 runs 15 residues. Sequenced material: peripheral blood mononuclear cells, taken before any cancer treatment. The TCR comes from a woman aged 35 to 70 with stage III lung adenocarcinoma. This chain joins TRBV21-1 and TRBJ2-1; TRBD1 is the table's D call, not checked against the DNA. TRBV21-1 is a pseudogene segment. The CDR3 loop is CASSNSGTGANEQFF. The CDR3 nucleotides read TGTGCCAGCAGCAATTCCGGGACAGGGGCTAATGAGCAGTTCTTC.